A selection of T cell receptor beta chains follows, all from one sample in a study of CD8+CD57+ T cells in acquired aplastic anemia. TCRdb reprocessed the reads with MiXCR, giving one entry per CDR3 protein. Of hundreds of thousands of distinct CDR3 sequences listed, 82% are singletons. The sample consisted of sorted CD4+, CD8+, or CD8+CD57+ T cells (not recorded which) from PBMCs. All receptors derive from a human donor with aplastic anemia. CDR3s include the opening cysteine and the closing phenylalanine or tryptophan. Fields, in order: J gene, D gene, V gene, clone size, CDR3 protein, CDR3 DNA. A D gene is named only where the DNA matches it firmly. Clone size appears in some rows only: once, few, many, or a class for an expanded clone.

>TRBJ2-3|NA|TRBV5-1|NA
CASSVTTGTGDTQYF
TGCGCCAGCAGCGTGACAACCGGCACCGGAGATACGCAGTATTTT
>TRBJ2-1|NA|TRBV7-8|few
CASSLAGGQDEQFF
TGTGCCAGCAGCTTAGCGGGAGGTCAGGATGAGCAGTTCTTC
>TRBJ2-1|TRBD1|TRBV2|once
CASGRDRQGGDEQFF
TGTGCCAGCGGCAGAGATAGACAGGGGGGGGATGAGCAGTTCTTC
>TRBJ1-5|NA|TRBV5-5|once
CASSFGLDPNSNQPQHF
TGTGCCAGCAGCTTTGGACTAGACCCTAATAGCAATCAGCCCCAGCATTTT
>TRBJ1-1|NA|TRBV29-1|NA
CSVDQGHYTEAFF
TGCAGCGTTGATCAGGGGCACTACACTGAAGCTTTCTTT
>TRBJ1-1|NA|TRBV2|NA
CASSGGGGAHAEAFF
TGTGCCAGCAGCGGGGGGGGGGGGGCACACGCGGAAGCTTTCTTT
>TRBJ1-1|TRBD1|TRBV29-1|NA
CSVLQTGRTEAFF
TGCAGCGTCCTCCAGACAGGGCGGACTGAAGCTTTCTTT
>TRBJ1-1|NA|TRBV7-8|once
CASSFHPDGTEASF
TGTGCCAGCAGCTTTCATCCAGACGGCACAGAAGCTTCCTTT
>TRBJ1-6|TRBD1|TRBV15|few
CATSGWTGRLSSPLHF
TGTGCCACCAGCGGCTGGACAGGGAGATTGAGTTCACCCCTCCACTTT
>TRBJ1-1|NA|TRBV11-3|NA
CASSVDPGETEAFF
TGTGCCAGCAGCGTAGATCCAGGGGAAACTGAAGCTTTCTTT
>TRBJ2-7|NA|TRBV7-9|NA
CASSSRGKDSYEQYF
TGTGCCAGCAGCTCCCGCGGTAAGGACTCCTACGAGCAGTACTTC
>TRBJ2-3|NA|TRBV11-2|NA
CASGGGGLHEQYF
TGTGCCAGCGGGGGCGGGGGCTTACACGAGCAGTATTTT
>TRBJ2-5|NA|TRBV7-9|NA
CASSLVAHQETQYF
TGTGCCAGCAGCTTAGTGGCACATCAAGAGACCCAGTACTTC
>TRBJ1-1|NA|TRBV2|once
CASSPPPAWASGSGF
NA
>TRBJ1-3|NA|TRBV7-2|NA
CASSLAMGVGGTTIYF
TGTGCCAGCAGCTTAGCTATGGGGGTAGGGGGGACCACCATATATTTT
>TRBJ2-7|TRBD1|TRBV11-3|NA
CASSVDLTGAEQYF
TGTGCCAGCAGCGTAGATCTAACAGGGGCCGAGCAGTACTTC
>TRBJ2-3|NA|TRBV7-3|NA
CASSLARALAPQYF
TGTGCCAGCAGTTTGGCCAGGGCTCTCGCACCGCAGTACTTT
>TRBJ1-2|NA|TRBV11-3|once
CASSLGPTDYGYTF
TGTGCCAGCAGCTTAGGTCCGACAGACTATGGCTACACCTTC
>TRBJ2-2|NA|TRBV3-1|many
CASSPRDTNTGELFF
TGTGCCAGCAGTCCAAGGGACACAAACACCGGGGAGCTGTTTTTT
>TRBJ2-3|NA|TRBV9|NA
CASSVGLATHTLYF
TGTGCCAGCAGCGTAGGGTTAGCCACACATACGTTGTATTTT
>TRBJ2-5|NA|TRBV15|NA
CATSRRQSQETQYF
TGTGCCACCAGCCGTCGACAGAGCCAAGAGACCCAGTACTTC
>TRBJ1-1|NA|TRBV9|NA
CASSVALNTEAFF
TGTGCCAGCAGCGTAGCTTTGAACACTGAAGCTTTCTTT
>TRBJ1-2|NA|TRBV11-2|NA
CASSSEGERLVYGYTF
TGTGCCAGCAGCTCAGAGGGAGAGAGGCTCGTATATGGCTACACCTTC
>TRBJ1-1|NA|TRBV9|NA
CASSGGAYNNEEFF
TGTGCCAGCAGCGGAGGTGCCTACAACAATGAGGAGTTCTTT
>TRBJ2-7|TRBD1|TRBV6-2/TRBV6-3|NA
CASSRQGHEQYF
TGTGCCAGCAGTAGACAGGGGCACGAGCAGTACTTC
>TRBJ1-1|NA|TRBV7-8|NA
CASSLDGTRDTEAFF
TGTGCCAGCAGCTTAGATGGAACTCGCGACACTGAAGCTTTCTTT
>TRBJ2-1|TRBD2|TRBV7-9|NA
CASNHVSTGTSGYNEQFF
TGTGCCAGCAACCATGTATCAACTGGGACTAGCGGATACAATGAGCAGTTCTTC
>TRBJ2-1|NA|TRBV20-1|NA
CSARPGDSTQYNERFF
TGCAGTGCTAGGCCCGGAGACAGCACCCAATACAATGAGCGGTTCTTC
>TRBJ2-3|TRBD2|TRBV9|NA
CASSVRGGARYNDF
TGTGCCAGCAGCGTACGGGGGGGTGCCCGGTACAATGATTTT
>TRBJ2-6|NA|TRBV9|NA
CASSVGQPGAGNFLTF
TGTGCCAGCAGCGTAGGGCAGCCTGGGGCGGGGAATTTCCTGACTTTC
>TRBJ1-2|NA|TRBV7-2|NA
CASSLAGDGLVCCYTF
TGTGCCAGCAGCTTGGCGGGGGACGGGCTCGTATGTTGCTACACCTTC
>TRBJ2-7|NA|TRBV6-6|NA
CASTTRDGVQIGYEQYF
TGTGCCAGCACTACCCGGGACGGGGTGCAGATCGGCTACGAGCAGTACTTC
>TRBJ2-7|NA|TRBV29-1|NA
CSSYVQGNYEQYF
TGCAGCAGTTACGTGCAGGGTAACTACGAGCAGTACTTC
>TRBJ1-5|NA|TRBV12-3/TRBV12-4|NA
CASSPLRGDQPQHF
TGTGCCAGCAGTCCGCTTAGGGGTGATCAGCCCCAGCATTTT
>TRBJ1-5|NA|TRBV9|NA
CASSEGSDTQYYHF
TGTGCCAGCAGCGAAGGGTCTGATACGCAGTATTATCATTTT
>TRBJ1-6|NA|TRBV7-4|once
CASSADSATYTSRLHF
TGTGCCAGCAGCGCCGACAGCGCGACCTATACGTCGCGCCTCCACTTT
>TRBJ1-2|NA|TRBV2|NA
CASGDGGADTQYFGPGF
NA
>TRBJ1-2|NA|TRBV19|NA
CASSMASGAYYGYIF
TGTGCCAGCAGCATGGCAAGCGGAGCCTACTATGGCTACATCTTC
>TRBJ2-2|NA|TRBV24-1|NA
CATLEEKTGVVFF
TGTGCCACCTTGGAAGAGAAAACCGGGGTCGTGTTTTTT
>TRBJ1-2|NA|TRBV7-3|few
CASGDRGTDTQYFYTF
TGTGCCAGCGGGGACCGGGGCACAGATACGCAGTATTTTTACACCTTC
>TRBJ2-6|NA|TRBV7-8|few
CASSFHPDGANVLTF
TGTGCCAGCAGCTTTCATCCAGACGGGGCCAACGTCCTGACTTTC